Sequencing of this T cell receptor (beta chain) was carried out in a study of CD8 T cells in ankylosing spondylitis. Broader study findings: A TCR beta motif of fewer than ten highly homologous variants seemed to mark ankylosing spondylitis blood.

The germline V and J ends were trimmed by 5 bases and 0 bases, with 10 bases remaining between them. The length of the CDR3 is 14 residues. The V gene's germline CDR1 is SGHNT and CDR2 YENEEA. TCRdb independently ran MiXCR on the 5' RACE reads; one entry per CDR3 protein. Here the sample spans around 300,000 distinct CDR3 sequences, about 15% being singletons. Points on this clonotype: The antigen is unknown.

The chain uses TRBV11-3 and TRBJ1-1; maybe TRBD1 (5 bases). Sequenced sample: blood, either unsorted or a sorted T cell fraction (not recorded which). The receptor comes from a male donor with ankylosing spondylitis or in good health (not recorded which). This CDR3 is CASSLGEMNTEAFF. The CDR3 DNA sequence: TGTGCCAGCAGCCTGGGGGAAATGAACACTGAAGCTTTCTTT.